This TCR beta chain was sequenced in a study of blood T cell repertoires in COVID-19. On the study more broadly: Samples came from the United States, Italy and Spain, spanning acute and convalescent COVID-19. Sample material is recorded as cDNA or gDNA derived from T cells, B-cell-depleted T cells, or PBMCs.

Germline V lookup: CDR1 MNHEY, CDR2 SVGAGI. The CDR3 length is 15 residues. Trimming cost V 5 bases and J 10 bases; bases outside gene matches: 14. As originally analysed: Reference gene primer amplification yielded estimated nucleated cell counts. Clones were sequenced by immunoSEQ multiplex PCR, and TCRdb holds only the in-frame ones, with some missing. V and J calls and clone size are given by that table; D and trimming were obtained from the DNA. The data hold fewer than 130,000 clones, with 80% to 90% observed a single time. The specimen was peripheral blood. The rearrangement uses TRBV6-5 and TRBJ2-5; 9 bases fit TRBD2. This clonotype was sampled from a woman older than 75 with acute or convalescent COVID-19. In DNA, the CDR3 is TGTGCCAGCAGTACCCCGGCTAGCGGGGCTCCGGACCAGTACTTC. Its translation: CASSTPASGAPDQYF.